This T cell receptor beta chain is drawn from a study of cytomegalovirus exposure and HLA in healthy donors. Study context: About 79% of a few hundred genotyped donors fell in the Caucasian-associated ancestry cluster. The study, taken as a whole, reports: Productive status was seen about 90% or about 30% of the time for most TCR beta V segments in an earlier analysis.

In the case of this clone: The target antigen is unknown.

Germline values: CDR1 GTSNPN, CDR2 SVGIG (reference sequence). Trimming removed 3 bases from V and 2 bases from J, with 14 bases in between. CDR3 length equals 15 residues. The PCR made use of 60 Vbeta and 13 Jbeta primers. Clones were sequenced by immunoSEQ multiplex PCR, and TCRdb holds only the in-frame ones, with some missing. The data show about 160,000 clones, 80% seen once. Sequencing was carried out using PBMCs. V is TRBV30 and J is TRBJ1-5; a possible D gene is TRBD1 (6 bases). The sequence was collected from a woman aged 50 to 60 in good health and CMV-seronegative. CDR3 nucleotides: TGTGCCTGGAGAGGACAGACTTGGCGCAATCAGCCCCAGCATTTT. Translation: CAWRGQTWRNQPQHF.